This T cell receptor (beta chain) was identified in a study of blood T cell repertoires in COVID-19. The V and J ends lost 4 bases and 10 bases respectively, with 21 bases between them. Germline V gene data show CDR1 as SGHKS and CDR2 as YYEKEE (reference sequence). This CDR3 is built from 15 residues. Allocation to cohorts depended on clinical history reported by the participants. Sequencing used immunoSEQ multiplex PCR; TCRdb keeps in-frame clones, though not all of them. Found here are about 240,000 clones, approximately 90% of them singletons; the top ten hold just under 9%. The source material was PBMCs or T cells enriched from blood (not recorded which). The rearrangement joins TRBV5-5 to TRBJ1-5; D gene uncertain. The origin of this receptor is a man between 40 and 49 years old who had recovered from COVID-19. The CDR3 bases are TGTGCCAGCAGCCCCGGGGATCTAGGTTACGGACCCCAGCATTTT. Translation gives CASSPGDLGYGPQHF.